These 2 T cell receptor beta chains originate from one sample sequenced in a study of metastatic and nonmetastatic thyroid tumors. Each patient went into thyroid surgery without having received any treatment. TCRdb re-clonotyped the PCR reads via MiXCR. The repertoire consists of fewer than 5,000 clones, with 22% occurring once and the leading ten covering around 21%. Specimen: tumor tissue. The origin of the receptors is a male donor with papillary thyroid cancer or a benign thyroid nodule (not recorded which). Some clones in this sample may be carry-over from other donors' samples.

In this sample, this clone is large. This chain connects TRBV27 to TRBJ1-1; possibly TRBD1 for D (6 bases). Trimming removed 2 bases from V and 4 bases from J, with 14 bases in between. The V gene's germline CDR1 is MNHEY and CDR2 SMNVEV (reference sequence). The CDR3 is 15 amino acids. For the CDR3, the DNA is TGTGCCAGCAGTTTAGGGGGGGGCTGGAGCACTGAAGCTTTCTTT. As protein: CASSLGGGWSTEAFF.

The V call is TRBV19, the J call TRBJ1-1; D is ambiguous. Trimming took off 3 bases at V and 4 bases at J, with 15 bases between the two ends. Germline V CDR1 and CDR2: LNHDA, SQIVND (reference sequence). This CDR3 has 15 residues. CDR3 sequence reads: CASSMDLSGTTEAFF. The DNA of the CDR3 is TGTGCCAGTAGTATGGATCTCTCGGGCACCACTGAAGCTTTCTTT.